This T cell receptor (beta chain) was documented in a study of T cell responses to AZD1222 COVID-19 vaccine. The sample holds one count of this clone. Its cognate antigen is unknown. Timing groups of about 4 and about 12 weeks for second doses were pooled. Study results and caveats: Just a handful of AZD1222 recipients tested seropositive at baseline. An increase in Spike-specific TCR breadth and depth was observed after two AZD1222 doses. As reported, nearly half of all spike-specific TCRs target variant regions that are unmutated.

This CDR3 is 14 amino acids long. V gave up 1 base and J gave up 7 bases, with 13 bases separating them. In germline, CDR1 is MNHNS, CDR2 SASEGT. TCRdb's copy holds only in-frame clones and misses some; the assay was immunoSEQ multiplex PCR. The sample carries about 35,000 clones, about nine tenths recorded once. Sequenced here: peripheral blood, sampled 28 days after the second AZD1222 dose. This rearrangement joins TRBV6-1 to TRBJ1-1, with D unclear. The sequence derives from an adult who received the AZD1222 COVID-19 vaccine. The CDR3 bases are TGTGCCAGCAGTGAAGGGACGGGAGGGAGTGAAGCTTTCTTT. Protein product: CASSEGTGGSEAFF.